This TCR beta chain appears in the sequencing data of a study of shared clonotypes between healthy human individuals. Notes on the study in general: Shared clonotypes across all four donors exceeded non-shared ones in generation probability. Memory subsets generally showed lower estimated richness than naive subsets.

Replicate PCRs run on sorted subsets employed about 220 ng DNA, 25,000 to 35,000 T cell genomes. The repertoire was sequenced with immunoSEQ multiplex PCR; TCRdb's copy has only in-frame clones and lacks some. This sample carries approximately 1,000,000 clones, 70% to 80% of them seen once, and the ten largest clones take more than 0.85%. Points on this clone: Its antigen is undetermined.

CDR1 and CDR2 from the germline V gene are MDHEN and SYDVKM. V was clipped by 5 bases and J by 5 bases, with 13 bases between them. The CDR3 is 14 residues long. A split of CD4+ cells into CD45RA+ naive and CD45RA-negative memory subsets was performed. The clonotype comes from a man between 18 and 35 years old in good health. Some clones in this sample may be carry-over from other donors' samples. Sequencing was done on a sample of memory CD4+ T cells from PBMCs. Specified subset: CD45RA-negative fraction. The J gene is TRBJ2-1, the V gene TRBV28; D might be TRBD2 (7 bases). The CDR3 sequence: CASSRGGAHNEQFF. Here the CDR3 DNA reads TGTGCCAGCAGTCGAGGGGGGGCTCACAATGAGCAGTTCTTC.